One sample yielded the 17 T cell receptor beta chains listed below, sequenced in a study of cytomegalovirus exposure and HLA in healthy donors. The PCR ran on 60 Vbeta and 13 Jbeta primers. Method: immunoSEQ multiplex PCR; TCRdb's copy keeps in-frame clones and lacks some. The data hold under 200,000 clones, with around 68% observed a single time. Sequenced input: PBMCs. The receptors stem from a woman aged 40-49 years in good health and CMV-seropositive.

The rearrangement links TRBV6-5 to TRBJ1-1; TRBD1 matches 9 bases. The CDR3 consists of 15 residues. Germline CDR1 MNHEY, CDR2 SVGAGI. V gave up 2 bases and J gave up 6 bases; unmatched junction bases: 7. Written as DNA, the CDR3 is TGTGCCAGCAGTTACGGGGACAGGGATACGCCTGAAGCTTTCTTT. Amino acids: CASSYGDRDTPEAFF.

A note on this clone: Germline and junction disagree at one end, which may indicate a read error. V is TRBV27 and J is TRBJ1-5, with D uncertain. Germline V CDR1 and CDR2: MNHEY, SMNVEV (reference sequence). The CDR3 length is 13 residues. The CDR3 DNA reads TGTGCCAGCAGTTCATATAGCAATCAGCCCCAGAATTTT. This translates into CASSSYSNQPQNF.

J is TRBJ2-5 and V is TRBV19, with TRBD1 identical over 9 bases. The J call may be faulty, since TRBJ2-7 better matches the DNA end. The V gene's germline CDR1 is LNHDA and CDR2 SQIVND (reference sequence). The CDR3 loop spans 16 amino acids. CDR3 in amino acids: CASSTPRDRANYEQYF. CDR3 DNA: TGTGCCAGTAGTACGCCCCGGGACAGGGCGAACTACGAGCAGTACTTC.

Written as DNA, the CDR3 is TGTGCCAGCAGTTCCAATGGACTAGCGGGGGGCAATGAGCAGTTCTTC. This sequence encodes CASSSNGLAGGNEQFF. The chain joins TRBV2 to TRBJ2-1, with 14 bases aligning to TRBD2. CDR3 length: 16 residues. The V segment lost 5 bases and the J segment 6 bases; nucleotides outside the gene matches: 6. Per germline, CDR1 SNHLY and CDR2 FYNNEI.

In DNA, the CDR3 is TGTGCCAGTAGGAGGGGGTTCACTGAAGCTTTCTTT. Residues: CASRRGFTEAFF. The rearrangement uses TRBV19 and TRBJ1-1, with D perhaps TRBD1 (6 bases). The CDR3 covers 12 residues. Germline values: CDR1 LNHDA, CDR2 SQIVND (reference sequence). Deletions cut 6 bases from V and 4 bases from J, with 9 bases between.

The chain has TRBV7-3 and TRBJ2-1; TRBD2 matches at 9 bases. The V gene's germline CDR1 is SGHTA and CDR2 FQGTGA. The CDR3 runs 14 residues. The J segment lost 6 bases and the V segment lost 6 bases, leaving 6 bases of the junction unmatched. CDR3 DNA sequence: TGTGCCAGCAGGATTAGCGGGAGCGGCAATGAGCAGTTCTTC. Translated, it gives CASRISGSGNEQFF.

The CDR3 sequence is CASSLGRDSAYNEQFF. The CDR3 bases are TGTGCCAGCAGCTTAGGCCGGGATAGTGCCTACAATGAGCAGTTCTTC. The J gene is TRBJ2-1, the V gene TRBV13, with D perhaps matching TRBD2 (5 bases). V was clipped by 0 bases and J by 2 bases, with 11 bases between them. CDR3 length equals 16 residues. Germline CDR1 reads PRHDT; CDR2 reads FYEKMQ (reference sequence).

A few counts support this clone. The chain employs TRBV19 and TRBJ1-5; D remains ambiguous. The CDR3 totals 14 residues. Germline V gene lookup returns CDR1 LNHDA and CDR2 SQIVND (reference sequence). Trimming stripped 7 bases from V and 0 bases from J, with 10 bases between. CDR3 in amino acids: CASIERYSNQPQHF. The DNA for the CDR3 is TGTGCCAGTATAGAGCGGTATAGCAATCAGCCCCAGCATTTT. Full variable domain (outside the CDR3, taken from reference TRBV19 and TRBJ1-5): DGGITQSPKYLFRKEGQNVTLSCEQNLNHDAMYWYRQDPGQGLRLIYYSQIVNDFQKGDIAEGYSVSREKKESFPLTVTSAQKNPTAFYLCASIERYSNQPQHFGDGTRLSIL.

This clone has a single count. J is TRBJ1-1 and V is TRBV15, with 7 bases that match TRBD1. The CDR3 covers 16 residues. Germline V gives CDR1 LNHNV, CDR2 YYDKDF (reference sequence). V gave up 8 bases and J gave up 3 bases; unmatched junction bases: 15. The CDR3 is CATRSDRVHGYTEAFF. The DNA of the CDR3 is TGTGCCACCCGTTCCGACAGGGTTCATGGTTACACTGAAGCTTTCTTT.

The genes are TRBV28 and TRBJ1-2; D call uncertain. Germline V lookup: CDR1 MDHEN, CDR2 SYDVKM. The V and J ends lost 10 bases and 7 bases respectively, with 7 bases between them. The CDR3 runs 9 residues. The chain's CDR3 is CATGFGYTF. In DNA, the CDR3 is TGTGCCACGGGGTTTGGCTACACCTTC.

This clone was seen a few times. The chain links TRBV5-8 to TRBJ1-6; D unresolved. V was pared by 2 bases and J by 9 bases, with 6 bases between. CDR3 length: 12 residues. Germline values: CDR1 SGHTS, CDR2 YDEGEE. The CDR3 sequence is CASSFSFSPLHF. In DNA, the CDR3 is TGTGCCAGCAGCTTTTCGTTTTCACCCCTCCACTTT.

The rearrangement links TRBV9 to TRBJ1-3; TRBD1 is a possible D gene (5 bases). Trimming stripped 0 bases from V and 4 bases from J, with 14 bases between. This CDR3 contains 16 residues. Germline V lookup: CDR1 SGDLS, CDR2 YYNGEE. This CDR3 reads CASSVGLAGRGNTIYF. In DNA form, the CDR3 reads TGTGCCAGCAGCGTAGGGTTGGCAGGGCGAGGAAACACCATATATTTT.

This clone came up a few times. CDR3 sequence: CASRPTGGNLRGFF. The CDR3 region has the DNA TGTGCCAGCAGGCCTACAGGGGGAAACCTGAGAGGTTTCTTT. This chain joins TRBV7-9 and TRBJ1-1, with TRBD1 matching 8 bases. The trim removed 6 bases at V and 13 bases at J, leaving 16 bases unmatched. The germline V gene has CDR1 SEHNR and CDR2 FQNEAQ (reference sequence). CDR3 size: 14 residues.

This chain joins TRBV6-1 and TRBJ1-1; D call uncertain. The CDR3 sequence is 14 residues long. CDR1 is MNHNS, CDR2 SASEGT, per germline. V lost 4 bases and J 0 bases, leaving 9 bases between the germline ends. The CDR3 DNA follows: TGTGCCAGCAGTGGGCATCAGGTGAACACTGAAGCTTTCTTT. Its translation is CASSGHQVNTEAFF.

About this clone: This CDR3 is also generated by other DNA sequences in the sample. The J gene is TRBJ2-3, the V gene TRBV9, with a tentative D call TRBD2 (5 bases). The CDR3 is 14 residues long. Looked up from germline, CDR1 is SGDLS and CDR2 is YYNGEE. Trimming removed 0 bases at V and 2 bases at J, with 7 bases between. CDR3 sequence: CASSVEGVTDTQYF. The CDR3 DNA reads TGTGCCAGCAGCGTAGAGGGAGTCACAGATACGCAGTATTTT. Drawing the rest from reference TRBV9 and TRBJ2-3, the complete variable domain is DSGVTQTPKHLITATGQRVTLRCSPRSGDLSVYWYQQSLDQGLQFLIQYYNGEERAKGNILERFSAQQFPDLHSELNLSSLELGDSALYFCASSVEGVTDTQYFGPGTRLTVL.

The CDR3 protein is CASSSQTSGDPYEQYF. The CDR3 DNA follows: TGTGCCAGCAGCTCCCAGACTAGCGGGGACCCCTACGAGCAGTACTTC. The genes are TRBV7-8 and TRBJ2-7, with TRBD2 matching 11 bases. Germline V lookup: CDR1 SGHVS, CDR2 FQNEAQ. The CDR3 is 16 amino acids. V lost 4 bases, J lost 2 bases, and 7 bases stayed unmatched. The full variable domain, with the rest looked up from reference TRBV7-8 and TRBJ2-7, is GAGVSQSPRYKVAKRGQDVALRCDPISGHVSLFWYQQALGQGPEFLTYFQNEAQLDKSGLPSDRFFAERPEGSVSTLKIQRTQQEDSAVYLCASSSQTSGDPYEQYFGPGTRLTVT.

The V call is TRBV28, the J call TRBJ1-4; D may be TRBD1 (5 bases). This CDR3 contains 14 residues. V lost 7 bases and J 5 bases, leaving 14 bases between the germline ends. Germline-derived CDR1 and CDR2 are MDHEN and SYDVKM. The CDR3 region has the DNA TGTGCCAGCATCCGACAGTCATCGAATGAAAAACTGTTTTTT. Translation gives CASIRQSSNEKLFF.